This T cell receptor beta chain is from a study of blood T cell repertoires in COVID-19. Produced via immunoSEQ multiplex PCR; TCRdb's table is partial and in-frame only. The sample has about 480,000 clones; about nine tenths are singletons. The cohort comprised adults aged 18 to 89 years residing in approximately 25 US areas. The CDR3 extends over 12 amino acids. The V end lost 5 bases, the J end lost 5 bases, and 8 bases lay between the germline ends. Germline-derived CDR1 and CDR2 are SGHDT and YYEEEE. Sample: PBMCs or T cells enriched from blood (not recorded which). This TCR derives from a woman aged 55 to 70 who had recovered from COVID-19. This chain uses TRBV5-6 with TRBJ2-4, with a possible D match to TRBD1 (6 bases). DNA of the CDR3: TGTGCCAGCAGGGGGGCAGAAAACATTCAGTACTTC. This sequence encodes CASRGAENIQYF. Based on the CDR3 plus reference TRBV5-6 and TRBJ2-4, the full variable domain is DAGVTQSPTHLIKTRGQQVTLRCSPKSGHDTVSWYQQALGQGPQFIFQYYEEEERQRGNFPDRFSGHQFPNYSSELNVNALLLGDSALYLCASRGAENIQYFGAGTRLSVL.